This T cell receptor beta chain was identified during a study of vaccination and CD4 T cells after COVID-19. Study as a whole: Overlapping peptides covering the spike proteins of SARS-CoV-2, HCoV-NL63, HCoV-OC43 and HCoV-229E were added to stimulate cells. As a positive control, some control cultures were given a CEFX pool, while others were given an HIV-1 Nef pool or no peptide. Study findings and constraints: Looking at convalescent patients, a median roughly 90% of reactive clones were present only post-vaccination.

Cultured CD4+ T-cell DNA underwent Oncomine TCR Beta short-read sequencing. TCRdb itself ran the PCR reads through MiXCR, one entry per CDR3 protein. The data contain 11,000 to 15,000 distinct CDR3 sequences, 43% of them singletons. The CDR3 has 13 residues. V was shortened by 7 bases and J by 4 bases, with 10 bases between the two germline ends. Germline CDR1 and CDR2: MNHNS and SASEGT. As concerns this clonotype: Its antigen is not known.

Treatment in this sample: roughly nine-day PBMC culture with coronavirus spike peptide pools or control peptides (ViraFEST assay). In the ViraFEST assay, peptide-pool expansion preceded TCR sequencing of expanded clonotypes. This rearrangement joins TRBV6-1 to TRBJ1-4; the D gene is possibly TRBD1 (5 bases). Material: cultured CD4+ T cells from blood. The receptor was isolated from a human donor with COVID-19. The CDR3 sequence: CASTDSHNEKLFF. The CDR3 nucleotides read TGTGCCAGCACCGACAGTCATAATGAAAAACTGTTTTTT.